This TCR beta chain was observed in a study of T cells in tumors after PD-1 blockade. Sample time point: second of two post-therapy site-matched biopsies roughly two months apart. This CDR3 comprises 14 residues. V lost 1 base to trimming and J lost 2 bases, with 8 bases between them. CDR1 is LGHDT, CDR2 YNNKEL, per germline (reference sequence). Clones were read by immunoSEQ multiplex PCR, and TCRdb kept only the in-frame ones, dropping some. The table records 7,500 to 8,500 clones, roughly 62% of them present only once. The V and J genes are TRBV3-1 (or the pseudogene TRBV3-2) and TRBJ1-2; D unresolved. This clonotype was sampled from a human donor with basal cell carcinoma. The material sequenced was tumor tissue, taken after anti-PD-1 treatment. The DNA of the CDR3 is TGTGCCAGCAGCCAAGGGCCCCGCAACTATGGCTACACCTTC. This gives the protein CASSQGPRNYGYTF.